This T cell receptor (beta chain) emerged from a study of T cell responses to AZD1222 COVID-19 vaccine. Trimming took 1 base from V and 3 from J, leaving 10 bases between them. Germline V gene lookup returns CDR1 SGHRS and CDR2 YFSETQ. The CDR3 has 14 residues. Generated by immunoSEQ multiplex PCR, the TCRdb table keeps only in-frame clones and is missing some. This table has some 130,000 clones, around 90% appearing once. The source material was peripheral blood, sampled on day 0 of AZD1222 vaccination. The receptor was derived from an adult in good health. This rearrangement joins TRBV5-1 to TRBJ1-2, with D unresolved. The CDR3 region is CASSLTPRDYGYTF. The CDR3 DNA reads as TGCGCCAGCAGCTTGACTCCGAGGGACTATGGCTACACCTTC.